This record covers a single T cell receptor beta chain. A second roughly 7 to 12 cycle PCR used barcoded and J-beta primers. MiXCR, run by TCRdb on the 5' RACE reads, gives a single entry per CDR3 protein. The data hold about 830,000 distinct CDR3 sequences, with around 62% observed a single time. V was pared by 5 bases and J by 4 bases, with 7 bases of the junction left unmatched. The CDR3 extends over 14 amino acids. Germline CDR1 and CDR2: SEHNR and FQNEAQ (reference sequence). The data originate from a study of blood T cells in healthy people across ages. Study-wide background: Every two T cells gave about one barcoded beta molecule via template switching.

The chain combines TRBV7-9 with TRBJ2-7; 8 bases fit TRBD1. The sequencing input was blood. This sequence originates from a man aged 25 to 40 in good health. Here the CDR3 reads CASSRGQDPYEQYF. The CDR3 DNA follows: TGTGCCAGCAGCCGGGGACAGGACCCTTACGAGCAGTACTTC.